What follows are 21 T cell receptor beta chains derived from one specimen sequenced in a study of cytomegalovirus exposure and HLA in healthy donors. Clones were sequenced by immunoSEQ multiplex PCR, and TCRdb holds only the in-frame ones, with some missing. The profile shows 130,000 or so clones, around 92% of them singletons. What was sequenced was PBMCs. Receptors were obtained from a man in his thirties or forties in good health and CMV-seronegative.

The chain uses TRBV4-2 and TRBJ2-3, with TRBD2 identical over 16 bases. J was trimmed by 2 bases and V by 0 bases; bases with no gene match: 5. This CDR3 has 19 residues. Germline CDR1 reads LGHNA; CDR2 reads YNFKEQ. CDR3 region: CASSQDRGTSGGATDTQYF. CDR3 sequence (DNA): TGTGCCAGCAGCCAAGATCGCGGGACTAGCGGGGGGGCCACAGATACGCAGTATTTT.

V usage is TRBV5-6 and J usage is TRBJ2-3; D possibly corresponds to TRBD1 (6 bases). From germline, CDR1 is SGHDT and CDR2 YYEEEE. The CDR3 extends over 12 amino acids. Trimming cost V 2 bases and J 6 bases, with 7 bases left between them. The CDR3 loop is CASSFTGDTQYF. CDR3 nucleotide sequence: TGTGCCAGCAGCTTTACAGGGGATACGCAGTATTTT.

This clone was seen a handful of times. As DNA, the CDR3 is TGTGCCAGCAATGGACTGTCTCGAGGGTGGGATTCACCCCTCCACTTT. This gives the protein CASNGLSRGWDSPLHF. The V and J genes are TRBV2 and TRBJ1-6; unclear D gene. Trimming removed 7 bases at V and 8 bases at J, with 21 bases between. Germline V gene sequence: CDR1 SNHLY, CDR2 FYNNEI. The CDR3 covers 16 residues.

J is TRBJ2-1 and V is TRBV25-1; 9 nucleotides match TRBD2. This CDR3 comprises 18 residues. With 6 bases clipped from V and 5 bases from J, the junction kept 17 bases outside the gene matches. Germline V gene lookup returns CDR1 MGHDK and CDR2 SYGVNS. This CDR3 is CASRPVSGGPCTHNEQFF. The CDR3 nucleotides are TGTGCCAGCAGACCAGTTAGCGGGGGCCCCTGTACCCACAATGAGCAGTTCTTC.

This chain joins TRBV5-1 and TRBJ2-5, with TRBD2 identical over 15 bases. The CDR3 runs to 15 residues. The V segment lost 4 bases and the J segment 2 bases; nucleotides outside the gene matches: 0. Germline lookup yields CDR1 SGHRS and CDR2 YFSETQ. As DNA, the CDR3 is TGCGCCAGCAGCGGACTAGCGGGGGGGCAAGAGACCCAGTACTTC. It is translated as CASSGLAGGQETQYF.

This sequence joins TRBV6-6 and TRBJ2-2; 7 bases line up with TRBD1. The CDR3 covers 15 residues. Trimming removed 6 bases from V and 3 bases from J; junction bases left unmatched: 7. Germline-derived CDR1 and CDR2 are MNHNY and SVGAGI (reference sequence). CDR3 sequence: CASRKTGVDTGELFF. The CDR3 DNA reads TGTGCCAGCAGGAAAACAGGGGTCGACACCGGGGAGCTGTTTTTT.

The V and J genes are TRBV28 and TRBJ2-2; a possible D gene is TRBD2 (5 bases). The CDR3 runs to 14 residues. V lost 4 bases to trimming and J lost 7 bases, with 13 bases between them. Germline CDR1 and CDR2: MDHEN and SYDVKM. The DNA of the CDR3 is TGTGCCAGCAGTTCTCCCTCGAGCGGCGGGGAGCTGTTTTTT. Its translation is CASSSPSSGGELFF.

V gene TRBV10-1 combines with J gene TRBJ2-7; TRBD2 matches at 10 bases. CDR1 is WNHNN, CDR2 SYGVQD, per germline (reference sequence). Germline trimming cut 0 bases from V and 4 bases from J; bases unmatched to any gene: 9. CDR3 length: 17 amino acids. The CDR3 region is CASSESSLAGDLYEQYF. The CDR3 DNA follows: TGCGCCAGCAGTGAGTCGTCGCTAGCGGGGGACCTTTACGAGCAGTACTTC.

The chain uses TRBV7-2 and TRBJ2-1, with TRBD1 matching 7 bases. Germline CDR1 is SGHTA and CDR2 is FQGNSA. V was pared by 3 bases and J by 5 bases, with 7 bases of the junction left unmatched. The CDR3 covers 15 residues. CDR3 sequence reads: CASSFHRGVHNEQFF. CDR3 nucleotide sequence: TGTGCCAGCAGCTTTCACAGGGGTGTCCACAATGAGCAGTTCTTC.

The V and J genes are TRBV6-1 and TRBJ1-1; D ambiguous. The CDR3 is made up of 11 amino acids. Germline V CDR1 and CDR2: MNHNS, SASEGT. Trimming removed 6 bases at V and 6 bases at J, with 8 bases between. The CDR3 here is CASRFRAEAFF. Written as DNA, the CDR3 is TGTGCCAGCAGATTCCGAGCTGAAGCTTTCTTT.

This rearrangement joins TRBV7-8 to TRBJ2-3; 9 nucleotides match TRBD1. Germline CDR1 SGHVS, CDR2 FQNEAQ. CDR3 length: 15 amino acids. Trimming removed 3 bases from V and 4 bases from J; junction bases left unmatched: 5. As DNA, the CDR3 is TGTGCCAGCAGCTTGAACAGGGGGCCGGCAGATACGCAGTATTTT. Its protein is CASSLNRGPADTQYF. The entire variable domain, with the rest obtained from reference TRBV7-8 and TRBJ2-3, is as follows: GAGVSQSPRYKVAKRGQDVALRCDPISGHVSLFWYQQALGQGPEFLTYFQNEAQLDKSGLPSDRFFAERPEGSVSTLKIQRTQQEDSAVYLCASSLNRGPADTQYFGPGTRLTVL.

This chain uses TRBV5-1 with TRBJ1-1; possible D gene TRBD1, 6 bases. The CDR3 spans 16 residues. Trimming took 0 bases from V and 5 from J, leaving 17 bases between them. Germline CDR1 SGHRS, CDR2 YFSETQ. The CDR3 nucleotides are TGCGCCAGCAGCTTGGGGGCAGGCAGGGGACTAACTGAAGCTTTCTTT. Protein: CASSLGAGRGLTEAFF.

The chain combines TRBV10-3 with TRBJ2-7; possible D gene TRBD2, 5 bases. This CDR3 spans 13 amino acids. Trimming pared 7 bases from V and 0 bases from J, leaving 10 bases between. Germline V CDR1 and CDR2: ENHRY, SYGVKD. The CDR3 protein is CAITSTNSYEQYF. The CDR3 DNA sequence: TGTGCCATCACCTCGACTAACTCCTACGAGCAGTACTTC.

This clone has only a few counts. The chain recombines TRBV27 with TRBJ2-7; 7 positions agree with TRBD2. V was clipped by 6 bases and J by 6 bases; unmatched bases: 11. CDR1 and CDR2 from the germline V gene are MNHEY and SMNVEV (reference sequence). The CDR3 loop spans 14 amino acids. The CDR3 is CASSPWEGIGEQYF. The CDR3 region has the DNA TGTGCCAGCAGCCCCTGGGAGGGGATCGGCGAGCAGTACTTC.

The chain has TRBV7-9 and TRBJ1-1; 9 nucleotides line up with TRBD1. CDR3 length equals 16 residues. Germline CDR1 is SEHNR and CDR2 is FQNEAQ (reference sequence). V shed 5 bases and J 1 base; nucleotides not matched to a gene: 8. CDR3 sequence reads: CASSPRGTGPNTEAFF. DNA of the CDR3: TGTGCCAGCAGCCCCCGGGGGACAGGGCCGAACACTGAAGCTTTCTTT.

The CDR3 nucleotides read TGTGCCAGCAGCTTAGGGACAGTGAGCGGAAACACCATATATTTT. This sequence encodes CASSLGTVSGNTIYF. V and J are TRBV5-4 and TRBJ1-3; 7 bases agree with TRBD1. The germline CDR1 and CDR2 sequences are SGHNT and YYREEE (reference sequence). With V trimmed by 2 bases and J by 4 bases, 6 bases remained unmatched. This CDR3 is 15 amino acids long.

This chain connects TRBV27 to TRBJ2-7, with a tentative D call TRBD2 (5 bases). The length of the CDR3 is 13 residues. Germline CDR1 and CDR2: MNHEY and SMNVEV (reference sequence). Between the trimmed V and J ends, which lost 6 bases and 0 bases, there was a span of 9 bases. CDR3 coding DNA: TGTGCCAGCAGAAAAGGGAGCTCCTACGAGCAGTACTTC. It translates to CASRKGSSYEQYF.

The chain joins TRBV11-2 to TRBJ2-7; D is undetermined. Germline values: CDR1 SGHAT, CDR2 FQNNGV. CDR3 length: 14 amino acids. V lost 0 bases, J lost 2 bases, and 8 bases lay in between. CDR3 protein: CASSLDATAYEQYF. CDR3 bases: TGTGCCAGCAGCTTAGATGCTACGGCCTACGAGCAGTACTTC.

V and J are TRBV14 and TRBJ1-2; D not certain. V lost 6 bases and J 5 bases, leaving 16 bases between the germline ends. Germline V CDR1 and CDR2: SGHDN, FVKESK. This CDR3 region has 14 residues. The CDR3 nucleotides are TGTGCCAGCAGTCGGTCCAGTGAGGCGTATGGCTACACCTTC. Its translation is CASSRSSEAYGYTF.

The rearrangement links TRBV11-2 to TRBJ2-5; 15 bases are shared with TRBD2. Looked up from germline, CDR1 is SGHAT and CDR2 is FQNNGV. Trimming removed 5 bases from V and 14 bases from J; junction bases left unmatched: 12. The CDR3 runs 15 residues. CDR3 in DNA: TGTGCCAGCAGCAAAGGGACTAGCGGGGGGTCGATCCTTTACTTC. Protein sequence: CASSKGTSGGSILYF.

The chain links TRBV4-1 to TRBJ2-1, with 7 bases lining up with TRBD1. The CDR3 length is 16 residues. From germline, CDR1 is MGHRA and CDR2 YSYEKL. With 1 base clipped from V and 3 bases from J, the junction kept 6 bases outside the gene matches. The CDR3 here is CASSQGDSADYNEQFF. In DNA form, the CDR3 reads TGCGCCAGCAGCCAAGGGGACAGCGCCGACTACAATGAGCAGTTCTTC.